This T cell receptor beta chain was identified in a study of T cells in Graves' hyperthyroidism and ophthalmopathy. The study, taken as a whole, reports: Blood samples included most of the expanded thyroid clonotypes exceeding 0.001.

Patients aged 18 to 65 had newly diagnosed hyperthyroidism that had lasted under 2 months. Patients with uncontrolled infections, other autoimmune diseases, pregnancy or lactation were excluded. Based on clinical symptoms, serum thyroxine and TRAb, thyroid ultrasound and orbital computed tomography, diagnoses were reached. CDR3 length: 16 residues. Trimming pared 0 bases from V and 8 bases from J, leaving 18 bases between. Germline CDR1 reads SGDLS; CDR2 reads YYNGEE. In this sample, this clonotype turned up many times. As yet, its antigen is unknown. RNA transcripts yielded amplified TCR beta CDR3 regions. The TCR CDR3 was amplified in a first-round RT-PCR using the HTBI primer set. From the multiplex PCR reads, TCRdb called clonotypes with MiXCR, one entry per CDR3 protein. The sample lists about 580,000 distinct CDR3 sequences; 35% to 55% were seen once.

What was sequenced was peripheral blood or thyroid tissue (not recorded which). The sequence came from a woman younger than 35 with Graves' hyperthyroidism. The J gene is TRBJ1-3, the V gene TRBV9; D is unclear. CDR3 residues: CASSVDQAAAADTIYF. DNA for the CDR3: TGTGCCAGCAGCGTAGATCAGGCAGCAGCAGCGGACACCATATATTTT.